The subject of this entry is one T cell receptor (beta chain). Clones were sequenced by immunoSEQ multiplex PCR, and TCRdb holds only the in-frame ones, with some missing. The sample comprises 2,100,000 or so clones, 95% of which are singletons, and roughly 0.13% rests with the top ten. This sample was taken from a study of shared clonotypes between healthy human individuals. Study overall: A few men and a couple of women, aged 18 to 49, were donors.

It was into CD45RA+ naive and CD45RA-negative memory subsets that the CD4+ cells were split. This receptor was identified in a man aged 18 to 30 in good health. Sequenced sample: naive CD4+ T cells sorted from blood. The subset is: CD45RA+ positively selected.

The CDR3 DNA follows: TGTGCCAGCAGCCCCCGTGCTAGCGGGAATCTAGATACGCAGTATTTT. Its protein product is CASSPRASGNLDTQYF. The V and J genes are TRBV4-2 and TRBJ2-3; 9 bases agree with TRBD2. Trimming took 4 bases from V and 5 from J; bases not matched to a gene: 10. CDR1 is LGHNA, CDR2 YNFKEQ, per germline. This CDR3 spans 16 amino acids.